The T cell receptor beta chain under discussion was sequenced for a study of Ad26.COV2.S vaccination and SARS-CoV-2 variants. Generated by immunoSEQ multiplex PCR, the TCRdb table keeps only in-frame clones and is missing some. Of roughly 250,000 clones in the sample, roughly 87% were seen once. V was trimmed by 3 bases and J by 0 bases, leaving 8 bases between them. This CDR3 is 15 amino acids long. The V gene's germline CDR1 is SGHAT and CDR2 FQDESV (reference sequence). This clone was seen only a few times. The sample's treatment: around 19 received Ad26.COV2.S at low or high dose, single or two shots; several received placebo; per-sample allocation not given. Sample collection was performed on day 63 after the first vaccine or placebo injection.

The chain is built from TRBV11-1 and TRBJ2-2; the D is unclear. The sequencing used peripheral blood, collected in a trial of Ad26.COV2.S vaccine versus placebo. This receptor was identified in a person between 18 and 60 years old who received the Ad26.COV2.S COVID-19 vaccine or a placebo. The CDR3 region is CASSFLPANTGELFF. The CDR3 nucleotides read TGTGCCAGCAGCTTTTTGCCAGCGAACACCGGGGAGCTGTTTTTT.